One sample yielded the 26 T cell receptor beta chains listed below, sequenced in a study of blood T cell repertoires in COVID-19. Sequencing was performed with immunoSEQ multiplex PCR; in TCRdb, only in-frame clones are kept and a portion is missing. Of about 270,000 clones detected, 70% to 90% appear once; the ten largest clones hold more than 10%. The sample was peripheral blood. The source is a woman younger than 45 with COVID-19, enrolled during active disease.

A remark on this clone: One end of the junction does not line up with germline, which may come from a read error. The rearrangement uses TRBV28 and TRBJ2-1, with 7 bases identical to TRBD2. There are 13 residues in the CDR3. Germline values: CDR1 MDHEN, CDR2 SYDVKM. CDR3 DNA sequence: TGTGCCAGCAGTTTACTTTCATGGGCAGGGAGGGTCTTC. This codes for CASSLLSWAGRVF.

This chain connects TRBV12-3 or TRBV12-4 to TRBJ1-2; 8 nucleotides align to TRBD1. This CDR3 contains 13 residues. With 5 bases clipped from V and 8 bases from J, the junction kept 7 bases outside the gene matches. The CDR3 nucleotides read TGTGCCAGCAGTGGCTGGACAGGGATGGGCTACACCTTC. It codes for CASSGWTGMGYTF.

The gene calls are TRBV6-2 or TRBV6-3 and TRBJ2-7; TRBD1 aligns across 9 bases. Germline V CDR1 and CDR2: MNHEY, SVGEGT. The CDR3 has 14 amino acids. With V trimmed by 4 bases and J by 7 bases, 8 bases remained unmatched. As DNA, the CDR3 is TGTGCCAGCAGTTTCGGGACAGGGCTGGGAGAGCAGTACTTC. Amino acid sequence: CASSFGTGLGEQYF.

The rearrangement uses TRBV19 and TRBJ2-5; TRBD2 might be the D (7 bases). The CDR3 consists of 14 residues. V was clipped by 6 bases and J by 5 bases, with 16 bases between them. Germline V gene sequence: CDR1 LNHDA, CDR2 SQIVND (reference sequence). Written as DNA, the CDR3 is TGTGCCAGTAGGGAGGGGGGGGCCTTGGAGACCCAGTACTTC. Translation: CASREGGALETQYF.

The chain couples TRBV30 to TRBJ2-1; 10 bases map to TRBD1. Germline assignment: CDR1 GTSNPN and CDR2 SVGIG (reference sequence). The CDR3 totals 15 residues. With 2 bases clipped from V and 2 bases from J, the junction kept 3 bases outside the gene matches. CDR3 sequence: CAWSTGTGAYNEQFF. DNA for the CDR3: TGTGCCTGGAGTACCGGGACAGGGGCCTACAATGAGCAGTTCTTC.

CDR3 in DNA: TGTGCCAGCAGCGTGACAGGGGCTAACTATGGCTACACCTTC. This translates into CASSVTGANYGYTF. The V and J genes are TRBV27 and TRBJ1-2; 8 bases map to TRBD1. This CDR3 has 14 amino acids. The germline CDR1 and CDR2 sequences are MNHEY and SMNVEV (reference sequence). V gave up 6 bases and J gave up 0 bases; unmatched junction bases: 3.

CDR3 nucleotide sequence: TGCGCCAGCAGCTTGGCCGGGGATGAGCAGTTCTTC. It translates to CASSLAGDEQFF. V is TRBV5-1 and J is TRBJ2-1, with D perhaps matching TRBD2 (5 bases). In germline, CDR1 is SGHRS, CDR2 YFSETQ. This CDR3 is 12 amino acids long. V was cut by 0 bases and J by 8 bases, with 6 bases left in between.

This chain connects TRBV4-2 to TRBJ1-2, with 8 nucleotides matching TRBD1. Germline V lookup: CDR1 LGHNA, CDR2 YNFKEQ. J lost 1 base, V lost 4 bases, and 14 bases had no gene match. The CDR3 is made up of 18 amino acids. The CDR3 is CASSPSLADRVGNYGYTF. DNA for the CDR3: TGTGCCAGCAGCCCCTCCCTCGCGGACAGGGTGGGTAACTATGGCTACACCTTC.

The V call is TRBV5-1, the J call TRBJ1-6; TRBD1 is a possible D gene (6 bases). Looked up from germline, CDR1 is SGHRS and CDR2 is YFSETQ. This CDR3 has 14 amino acids. Deletions cut 5 bases from V and 6 bases from J, with 12 bases between. The CDR3 sequence is CASRTTGSNSPLHF. The CDR3 region has the DNA TGCGCCAGCAGAACGACAGGTTCTAATTCACCCCTCCACTTT.

A word on this clone: The limits of the CDR3 on the DNA are not certain, so only TCRdb's listed CDR3 is given. The V call is TRBV21-1, the J call TRBJ2-4; TRBD2, the table's D call, was not compared with the DNA. TRBV21-1 is designated a pseudogene. The CDR3 region is 13 residues in length, termini included. This CDR3 is CASSKVGGGIQYF.

This sequence joins TRBV5-4 and TRBJ2-3; the match to TRBD2 covers 15 bases. This CDR3 has 18 residues. The germline gives CDR1 SGHNT, CDR2 YYREEE (reference sequence). The V and J ends lost 3 bases and 0 bases, in that order; junction bases with no gene match: 5. CDR3 sequence: CASSSGTSGGSSTDTQYF. DNA of the CDR3: TGTGCCAGCAGCTCCGGGACTAGCGGGGGGTCTAGCACAGATACGCAGTATTTT. The complete variable domain, with remaining parts taken from reference TRBV5-4 and TRBJ2-3, reads ETGVTQSPTHLIKTRGQQVTLRCSSQSGHNTVSWYQQALGQGPQFIFQYYREEENGRGNFPPRFSGLQFPNYSSELNVNALELDDSALYLCASSSGTSGGSSTDTQYFGPGTRLTVL.

The chain recombines TRBV18 with TRBJ2-7; 9 nucleotides agree with TRBD2. The CDR3 runs to 14 residues. Trimming took 6 bases from V and 6 from J; bases not matched to a gene: 9. Germline CDR1 is KGHSH and CDR2 is LQKENI. The CDR3 sequence is CASSKRGAKAEQYF. In DNA form, the CDR3 reads TGTGCCAGCTCCAAGCGGGGGGCTAAGGCCGAGCAGTACTTC.

The chain is built from TRBV10-2 and TRBJ1-1; D perhaps matches TRBD1 (6 bases). Germline CDR1 WSHSY, CDR2 SAAADI. The CDR3 spans 11 residues. V was trimmed by 8 bases and J by 7 bases, leaving 11 bases between them. CDR3 sequence: CASAGEGEAFF. The CDR3 DNA follows: TGCGCCAGCGCAGGGGAGGGTGAAGCTTTCTTT.

This clone has just one count. J is TRBJ2-5 and V is TRBV5-6; D unclear. CDR1 is SGHDT and CDR2 is YYEEEE in the germline V gene. The CDR3 loop spans 14 amino acids. V shed 2 bases and J shed 5 bases, with 13 bases lying between them. The CDR3 DNA reads as TGTGCCAGCAGCTTAGGCGGCAGAGGCGAGACCCAGTACTTC. Protein: CASSLGGRGETQYF.

This clone was recorded only once. Within the sample, other DNA sequences also encode this same CDR3. The CDR3 loop is CSVVAYEQYF. CDR3 nucleotide sequence: TGCAGCGTTGTGGCTTACGAGCAGTACTTC. This chain uses TRBV29-1 with TRBJ2-7; D gene uncertain. Germline V gene data show CDR1 as SQVTM and CDR2 as ANQGSEA. V was clipped by 4 bases and J by 4 bases, with 5 bases between them. The CDR3 sequence is 10 residues long.

This sequence joins TRBV11-2 and TRBJ1-5; TRBD1 is a possible D gene (5 bases). This CDR3 comprises 15 residues. V was shortened by 2 bases and J by 2 bases, with 10 bases between the two germline ends. Germline V gene sequence: CDR1 SGHAT, CDR2 FQNNGV. The CDR3 reads CASSLLGGGNQPQHF. In nucleotides, the CDR3 is TGTGCCAGCAGCTTACTCGGGGGTGGCAATCAGCCCCAGCATTTT.

This chain links TRBV10-1 with TRBJ2-7; 9 positions agree with TRBD2. The CDR3 spans 16 residues. Germline lookup yields CDR1 WNHNN and CDR2 SYGVQD (reference sequence). J gave up 2 bases and V 0 bases, and 5 bases lay outside the gene matches. CDR3 sequence: CASSESGLAGTYEQYF. CDR3 coding DNA: TGCGCCAGCAGTGAGTCAGGTCTAGCGGGGACCTACGAGCAGTACTTC.

V usage is TRBV10-2 and J usage is TRBJ1-1; D is undetermined. The V gene's germline CDR1 is WSHSY and CDR2 SAAADI. Trimming removed 7 bases from V and 11 bases from J, with 20 bases in between. The CDR3 spans 13 residues. Written as DNA, the CDR3 is TGCGCCAGCACCACGGGAAGGGCATTGGAGGCTTTCTTT. Encoded protein: CASTTGRALEAFF.

The rearrangement uses TRBV11-2 and TRBJ1-2; 8 bases are shared with TRBD1. After removal of 4 bases from V and 2 bases from J, the junction contained 6 bases not matched to a gene. Germline CDR1 SGHAT, CDR2 FQNNGV. The CDR3 consists of 15 residues. The CDR3 nucleotides read TGTGCCAGCAGCTCGATGGACAGGGCCAACTATGGCTACACCTTC. Protein product: CASSSMDRANYGYTF.

The chain uses TRBV4-1 and TRBJ1-2; D not resolved. Germline CDR1 MGHRA, CDR2 YSYEKL. The CDR3 has 11 residues. V was pared by 5 bases and J by 10 bases, with 11 bases between. This CDR3 is CASSLGVTYTF. The CDR3 nucleotides read TGCGCCAGCAGCTTGGGAGTAACCTACACCTTC.

The J gene is TRBJ2-2, the V gene TRBV20-1; perhaps TRBD1 as D (5 bases). This CDR3 region has 13 residues. Germline assignment: CDR1 DFQATT and CDR2 SNEGSKA (reference sequence). The germline V and J ends were trimmed by 3 bases and 4 bases, with 9 bases remaining between them. This CDR3 reads CSASEGVTGELFF. The CDR3 bases are TGCAGTGCTAGTGAAGGGGTCACCGGGGAGCTGTTTTTT.

The gene calls are TRBV5-1 and TRBJ1-1; a weak D match, TRBD1 (5 bases). The CDR3 is made up of 13 amino acids. Germline V gives CDR1 SGHRS, CDR2 YFSETQ. The germline V and J ends were trimmed by 5 bases and 8 bases, with 16 bases remaining between them. The CDR3 sequence: CASSSGHTTEAFF. The CDR3 DNA sequence: TGCGCCAGCAGTTCTGGACACACAACAGAAGCTTTCTTT.

The CDR3 bases are TGTGCCAGCAGCCCGGGACTAGCGGGGGGACTGAGCTCCTACGAGCAGTACTTC. This encodes CASSPGLAGGLSSYEQYF. The chain recombines TRBV7-2 with TRBJ2-7; 15 nucleotides line up with TRBD2. The CDR3 consists of 18 residues. Germline CDR1 SGHTA, CDR2 FQGNSA. V lost 5 bases and J lost 0; bases outside the gene matches: 8.

This chain's CDR3 is CASSQYRDSSYEQYF. The CDR3, as DNA: TGTGCCAGCAGCCAATACAGGGACAGCTCCTACGAGCAGTACTTC. The chain recombines TRBV3-1 (or the pseudogene TRBV3-2) with TRBJ2-7; 7 bases fit TRBD1. V was clipped by 2 bases and J by 0 bases; unmatched bases: 4. Germline loops: CDR1 LGHDT, CDR2 YNNKEL (reference sequence). The length of the CDR3 is 15 residues.

The chain recombines TRBV27 with TRBJ1-5; 7 bases map to TRBD1. The V and J ends lost 5 bases and 0 bases, in that order; junction bases with no gene match: 19. In germline, CDR1 is MNHEY, CDR2 SMNVEV (reference sequence). This CDR3 is 20 amino acids long. CDR3 nucleotide sequence: TGTGCCAGCAGTCCGCGGATGCCCGGGACAGTTATTTATAGCAATCAGCCCCAGCATTTT. Translating gives CASSPRMPGTVIYSNQPQHF.

CDR3 in amino acids: CASSLGGQAQNTEAFF. CDR3 in DNA: TGTGCCAGCAGCTTGGGGGGACAGGCCCAGAACACTGAAGCTTTCTTT. V and J are TRBV5-4 and TRBJ1-1, with TRBD1 matching over 8 bases. The germline CDR1 and CDR2 sequences are SGHNT and YYREEE (reference sequence). The CDR3 spans 16 residues. The J segment lost 1 base and the V segment lost 0 bases, leaving 5 bases of the junction unmatched.